This record looks at one T cell receptor beta chain sequence and its context. The source of the sample is a study of blood T cell repertoires in COVID-19. Generated by immunoSEQ multiplex PCR, the TCRdb table keeps only in-frame clones and is missing some. The data show 110,000 to 150,000 clones, over 70% seen once. CDR1 is SGHDN, CDR2 FVKESK, per germline. The V end lost 4 bases, the J end lost 7 bases, and 16 bases lay between the germline ends. This CDR3 spans 14 amino acids. This clonotype was obtained from a human donor in a cohort sampled during active COVID-19. Sequenced input: peripheral blood. This chain connects TRBV14 to TRBJ1-2; maybe TRBD1 (6 bases). In DNA form, the CDR3 reads TGTGCCAGCAGCCCGATCGGGGGGCTATCTGGCTACACCTTC. It is translated as CASSPIGGLSGYTF.